These 9 T cell receptor beta chains share one sample of origin, sequenced in a study of cytomegalovirus exposure and HLA in healthy donors (dated by TCRdb to the late 2010s). The method was the immunoSEQ multiplex PCR assay. The multiplex PCR relied on a mix of 60 forward primers for TCR Vbeta segments and 13 reverse primers for TCR Jbeta segments. TCRdb took this table from immuneACCESS and kept in-frame rearrangements with V and J called. Such tables lack part of the clones; where checked against another copy, unresolved V genes explain under half of the gap, and the rest is unexplained. The sample records roughly 80,000 clones, around three quarters of which are singletons. Together, the top ten hold 9% to 13% of the sample. The specimen sequenced was PBMCs. Receptor source: a male donor in good health and CMV-seropositive.

The CDR3 DNA sequence: TGTGCCAGCAGCTTAGGGACAGGGGAGTCAAATTCACCCCTCCACTTT. Encoded protein: CASSLGTGESNSPLHF. The rearrangement joins TRBV7-9 to TRBJ1-6; 9 bases map to TRBD1. Unmatched junction bases numbered 5, after V lost 1 base and J lost 7 bases. The CDR3 is 16 amino acids. CDR1 and CDR2 from the germline V gene are SEHNR and FQNEAQ (reference sequence).

The V gene is TRBV11-2, the J gene TRBJ2-7; TRBD1 matches 7 bases. Losses at the gene ends were 2 bases for V and 0 bases for J; bases not matched to a gene: 10. CDR3 size: 17 residues. Germline values: CDR1 SGHAT, CDR2 FQNNGV. The CDR3 bases are TGTGCCAGCAGCTTAAAGACCGGACAGGATATCTCCTACGAGCAGTACTTC. Protein product: CASSLKTGQDISYEQYF.

The V and J genes are TRBV2 and TRBJ2-1; a possible D gene is TRBD1 (5 bases). The ends were cut back, 4 bases at V and 3 bases at J, with 10 bases in the middle. Germline V gene data show CDR1 as SNHLY and CDR2 as FYNNEI. This CDR3 comprises 14 residues. The CDR3, as DNA: TGTGCCAGCAGTGGCAGGGTGGACTACAATGAGCAGTTCTTC. Protein product: CASSGRVDYNEQFF.

CDR3 nucleotide sequence: TGTGCCATTCATTTATCGGGGACTGAAGCTTTCTTT. Its protein product is CAIHLSGTEAFF. The chain joins TRBV2 to TRBJ1-1; the D is unclear. Germline V gives CDR1 SNHLY, CDR2 FYNNEI. Trimming left V 10 bases short and J 5 bases short, with 14 bases between. The CDR3 runs 12 residues.

V usage is TRBV6-1 and J usage is TRBJ2-7, with a weak D call TRBD1 (6 bases). Germline-derived CDR1 and CDR2 are MNHNS and SASEGT. The CDR3 runs 15 residues. V dropped 6 bases and J dropped 2 bases, with 17 bases sitting between them. For the CDR3, the DNA is TGTGCCAGCAGGATAACCGGGACACAAGCCTACGAGCAGTACTTC. This sequence encodes CASRITGTQAYEQYF.

This clone was seen a single time. This chain connects TRBV7-3 to TRBJ2-3, with D possibly TRBD1 on 5 matching bases. CDR1 and CDR2 (germline): SGHTA, FQGTGA. Trimming took off 5 bases at V and 10 bases at J, with 13 bases between the two ends. This CDR3 region has 12 residues. The CDR3 spells CASSALEGAQYF. CDR3 nucleotide sequence: TGTGCCAGCAGCGCCCTCGAAGGGGCGCAGTATTTT.

J is TRBJ2-7 and V is TRBV5-1; TRBD2 might be the D (6 bases). The CDR3 loop spans 13 amino acids. Deletions cut 4 bases from V and 2 bases from J, with 10 bases between. Germline V lookup: CDR1 SGHRS, CDR2 YFSETQ. CDR3 sequence reads: CASSRGLTYEQYF. The DNA of the CDR3 is TGCGCCAGCAGCCGGGGACTCACCTACGAGCAGTACTTC.

The chain is built from TRBV7-6 and TRBJ2-3; 10 bases map to TRBD1. The CDR3 consists of 16 residues. Germline-derived CDR1 and CDR2 are SGHVS and FNYEAQ. The ends lost 5 bases at V and 5 bases at J; junction bases unmatched: 10. The CDR3 region has the DNA TGTGCCAGCAGCAAGCCGGGACAGGGGATTTTAGATACGCAGTATTTT. Protein product: CASSKPGQGILDTQYF.

The chain links TRBV25-1 to TRBJ1-3; the D gene is possibly TRBD1 (5 bases). CDR1 is MGHDK and CDR2 is SYGVNS in the germline V gene. This CDR3 has 15 residues. V was pared by 1 base and J by 2 bases, with 9 bases between. CDR3 bases: TGTGCCAGCAGTGAATGGGGGGACCCTGGAAACACCATATATTTT. Its protein product is CASSEWGDPGNTIYF.